This T cell receptor beta chain was retrieved from a study of T cell clonality in common variable immunodeficiency (dated by TCRdb to between 2015 and 2016). Predominantly Caucasian heritage was noted among both the CVID patients and the healthy controls. Heparinized peripheral whole blood samples of roughly 5 to 9 ml were obtained from each donor. Genomic DNA from adults with common variable immune deficiency (CVID) and from healthy adult controls was the source for sequencing TCRbeta CDR3 repertoires. A total of roughly 22 healthy adult volunteers (about 12 female and 10 male; age range about 20 to 75 years, mean age about 33) were included in the control group. To isolate peripheral blood mononuclear cells, diluted blood was subjected to density centrifugation over Hypaque 1077 or Ficoll-Paque. Genomic DNA was obtained from unsorted mononuclear cells through either Qiagen column purification or a centrifugation-based method.

For sequencing, equivalent amounts of genomic DNA were input from CVID and control samples. For every sample, a 60 bp segment covering the rearranged TCRbeta CDR3 region was amplified and then sequenced. TCRbeta amplification used the immunoSEQ assay, a bias-corrected multiplex PCR with high-throughput sequencing. In the paper's pipeline: Every unique nucleotide sequence was considered a clone and was annotated with V, D and J genes, copy number and frequency. Sequences were labeled productive if in frame, and non-productive if out of frame or containing stop codons. As previously described, Shannon's entropy was used to calculate clonality. The predicted amino acid sequences of productive clones were used to derive mean CDR3 Kyte-Doolittle hydropathy. Using the R hclust function, scaled V gene usage was clustered hierarchically with Manhattan distance and complete linkage. To assess clone sharing by CDR3 amino acid sequence, 12 repertoires per group were resampled over 100 rounds. The repertoires were searched for around 72 published EBV-specific and almost 250 published CMV-specific TCRbeta sequences. After two CVID samples that produced fewer than 10,000 sequences were dropped from the analysis, roughly 42 CVID repertoires remained. Entries here come from immuneACCESS through TCRdb and include only in-frame sequences with V and J called. Some clones fail to appear in such tables; in the studies checked, an unresolved V gene covers under half of the shortfall, and the cause of the remainder is unknown. V, J and clone size reflect that table, while D and trimming were determined from the DNA. This sample was tabulated with fewer than 55,000 clones, among which there are no singletons. The leading ten clones occupy approximately 1.9% of the sample.

This clone was counted at least ten times. The antigen it recognizes is unknown. What the research found in general, with its limitations: Fewer deletions and N-nucleotide insertions were reportedly observed in CVID TCRbeta sequences, and highly modified clones with 13 or more V deletions were reportedly absent from CVID TCRbeta sequences. Although equal DNA input was used, an average of approximately 74,000 unique sequences per sample was obtained for controls, compared with approximately 30,000 for CVID samples. Fewer TCRbeta clones were shared among CVID subjects than among healthy controls (p < 0.0001). Increased TCRbeta clonality was found in CVID subjects compared with healthy controls (t-test p = 0.018), with the increase being most characteristic of about a third of subjects. Patient heterogeneity within the CVID cohort put limits on correlating repertoire features with clinical complications. According to the authors, finding the cause of the higher clonality in CVID would require sequencing the repertoires of T cell subpopulations.

The source is a person aged 18 to 75 in good health. The sample was peripheral blood mononuclear cells.

The encoded CDR3 is CASIKDRVSETQYF. The sequenced CDR3 bases are TGCGCCAGCATAAAGGACAGGGTATCCGAGACC. The chain couples TRBV5-1 to TRBJ2-5, with TRBD1 identical over 8 junction bases. Read data end 3 residues before the CDR3 end; the end is taken from the germline J gene. CDR3 length: 14 amino acids, cysteine to phenylalanine. The 33 bases shown cover part of the CDR3, and their frame starts at base 1. From a lookup of the germline V gene, CDR1 and CDR2 are SGHRS and YFSETQ. V is pruned by 6 bases and J by 5 bases, leaving 9 bases of the junction without a gene match. Where the CDR3 stops, the reference TRBV5-1 and TRBJ2-5 genes take over; the full variable domain is KAGVTQTPRYLIKTRGQQVTLSCSPISGHRSVSWYQQTPGQGLQFLFEYFSETQRNKGNFPGRFSGRQFSNSRSEMNVSTLELGDSALYLCASIKDRVSETQYFGPGTRLLVL.